This T cell receptor (beta chain) was found in a study of T cells in Graves' hyperthyroidism and ophthalmopathy. Losses at the gene ends were 8 bases for V and 2 bases for J; bases not matched to a gene: 14. The germline V gene has CDR1 MDHEN and CDR2 SYDVKM. There are 18 residues in the CDR3. This clonotype was seen ten or more times. Amplification yielded TCR beta CDR3 regions, with RNA transcripts as the source. The TCR CDR3 was amplified in a first-round RT-PCR using the HTBI primer set. TCRdb re-analysed the multiplex PCR reads in MiXCR, keeping a single row per CDR3 protein. The sample has about 300,000 distinct CDR3 sequences; about an eighth are singletons.

The sequence came from a woman aged 30 to 39 with Graves' hyperthyroidism that later progressed to Graves' ophthalmopathy. Sequences were obtained from blood. The chain has TRBV28 and TRBJ2-3, with 12 nucleotides matching TRBD2. CDR3 sequence reads: CASRLAGVGLGITDTQYF. CDR3 DNA sequence: TGTGCCAGCCGACTAGCGGGAGTAGGGTTGGGAATCACAGATACGCAGTATTTT.